This TCR beta chain was identified in a study of prognosis after radiotherapy for stage I lung cancer. Study context: In several patients, distant metastases developed after radiotherapy (median roughly seven months), whereas over 12 patients showed no significant progression.

Two rounds of multiplex PCR amplified TCR beta CDR3 from genomic DNA. First-round PCR employed TRBV- and TRBJ-specific primers for each gene. TCRdb passed the multiplex PCR reads through MiXCR, listing each CDR3 protein once. The table has tens of thousands of distinct CDR3 sequences, 30% to 35% seen once; the top ten hold just under 9.5%. With regard to this clonotype: What it recognizes is unknown. At one end, the junction sequence differs from germline, possibly due to a read error.

The germline V gene encodes CDR1 SGHTA and CDR2 FQGNSA. The CDR3 totals 15 residues. Regarding the study as a whole: Reports indicated that TRBV and TRBJ gene usage differed between patients with and without metastases, including differences in some ten V and two J genes after SBRT. Tumor specificity was not determined for the expanded TCR clones. Patients who went on to get distant metastases had lower Shannon entropy after stereotactic body radiation therapy.

The chain combines TRBV7-2 with TRBJ1-1; perhaps TRBD1 as D (5 bases). This TCR was sampled from a donor older than 45 with non-small cell lung cancer. The sample consisted of PBMCs, taken before or after stereotactic body radiation therapy (not recorded which). This CDR3 is CASSGYGAGYTESFF. The CDR3 DNA is TGTGCCAGCAGCGGATACGGGGCAGGCTACACTGAATCTTTCTTT.